Shown below are 8 T cell receptor beta chains from a single sample sequenced in a study of OX40 agonist ivuxolimab in advanced cancers. The protocol was immunoSEQ multiplex PCR, while the TCRdb copy is restricted to in-frame clones and leaves out a portion. Of some 64,000 clones listed, 75% to 95% are singletons. The material was CD4+ or CD8+ T cells sorted from blood, obtained in a trial of the OX40 agonist ivuxolimab. The receptors originated from an adult with an advanced solid tumor such as melanoma, head and neck, liver or kidney cancer.

This sequence joins TRBV19 and TRBJ2-3, with D possibly being TRBD1 or TRBD2 (5 bases each). This CDR3 spans 15 amino acids. V lost 7 bases and J 1 base, leaving 15 bases between the germline ends. The germline V gene encodes CDR1 LNHDA and CDR2 SQIVND (reference sequence). The DNA for the CDR3 is TGTGCCAGTACCTTACGGGGCGCGGGCACAGATACGCAGTATTTT. Protein product: CASTLRGAGTDTQYF.

CDR3: CASSEGQGRPGELFF. Written as DNA, the CDR3 is TGTGCCAGCAGTGAGGGACAGGGTCGGCCCGGGGAGCTGTTTTTT. The chain carries TRBV2 and TRBJ2-2; 9 bases are a match to TRBD1. The CDR3 sequence is 15 residues long. The V gene end was trimmed by 3 bases and the J gene end by 6 bases; junction bases not matched to a gene: 5. From germline, CDR1 is SNHLY and CDR2 FYNNEI.

The chain uses TRBV6-5 and TRBJ1-2; unclear D gene. Trimming took 5 bases from V and 5 from J, leaving 9 bases between them. This CDR3 comprises 12 residues. Germline CDR1 reads MNHEY; CDR2 reads SVGAGI. For the CDR3, the DNA is TGTGCCAGCAGTGACGGGGATTATGGCTACACCTTC. Translated: CASSDGDYGYTF.

The J gene is TRBJ1-5, the V gene TRBV5-3, with TRBD1 matching over 7 bases. Being an ORF, TRBV5-3 has a function that is uncertain. CDR3 length: 19 amino acids. V gave up 2 bases and J gave up 2 bases; unmatched junction bases: 16. The DNA for the CDR3 is TGTGCCAGAAGCTTACCTACACCTCCCGACAGGGAACGCAATCAGCCCCAGCATTTT. This translates into CARSLPTPPDRERNQPQHF.

The chain links TRBV14 to TRBJ2-6; no reliable D call. In germline, CDR1 is SGHDN, CDR2 FVKESK. The CDR3 runs to 16 residues. Deletions cut 1 base from V and 3 bases from J, with 10 bases between. CDR3 nucleotide sequence: TGTGCCAGCAGCCAAGTTTACCCTGGTGGGGCCAACGTCCTGACTTTC. Protein sequence: CASSQVYPGGANVLTF.

The rearrangement links TRBV18 to TRBJ1-3; 9 bases are a match to TRBD1. The trim removed 5 bases at V and 4 bases at J, leaving 6 bases unmatched. The CDR3 length is 15 residues. Germline-derived CDR1 and CDR2 are KGHSH and LQKENI. CDR3 in DNA: TGTGCCAGCTCATCTACCGGGACAGGGGGAAACACCATATATTTT. Its protein is CASSSTGTGGNTIYF.

The chain joins TRBV6-5 to TRBJ1-1; a possible D gene is TRBD1 (5 bases). CDR3 length: 16 residues. Germline V gene lookup returns CDR1 MNHEY and CDR2 SVGAGI. V was trimmed by 2 bases and J by 4 bases, leaving 17 bases between them. This chain's CDR3 is CASSYMGQGGVTEAFF. The CDR3 nucleotides are TGTGCCAGCAGTTACATGGGGCAGGGAGGCGTCACTGAAGCTTTCTTT.

CDR3 DNA sequence: TGCGCCAGCAGCCCTAGTGGGAGGACCTACGAGCAGTACTTC. Translation gives CASSPSGRTYEQYF. The chain combines TRBV5-1 with TRBJ2-7; D may be TRBD2 (6 bases). The CDR3 runs to 14 residues. Trimming removed 4 bases at V and 2 bases at J, with 13 bases between. Germline values: CDR1 SGHRS, CDR2 YFSETQ.